This record looks at one T cell receptor (beta chain) sequence and its context. Its antigen is unknown. The record has no base qualities; no much larger clone is one base away. The source of the sample is a study of blood T cell repertoires in COVID-19 (dated by TCRdb to the early 2020s). Study-level background: Samples covering the acute and convalescent phases of COVID-19 were provided by collaborators in the United States, Italy and Spain. Deeply sampled blood TCRbeta repertoires from subjects exposed to, actively infected with, or recovered from COVID-19 were included in the dataset. A de-identified subject ID, COVID-19 status, age in years and sex were almost always included in the sample metadata. A freely available public database, intended as a resource for researchers studying the immune response to SARS-CoV-2, is where the repertoires were released. HLA class I and class II types, where available, came from metadata supplied by the sample provider rather than from assay-based typing. The material from the prospective study consisted of cDNA or gDNA derived from T cells, B-cell-depleted T cells, or PBMCs. The samples were drawn from the first 160 participants of the ongoing ImmuneRACE study and from 1,254 subjects provided by 6 global collaborators.

TCRbeta CDR3 regions were amplified from genomic DNA by means of the immunoSEQ Assay, a bias-controlled multiplex PCR. Per the original workflow: The number of nucleated cells in each sample was estimated from the amplification of reference gene primers within the assay. To quantify the absolute abundance of each unique TCRbeta CDR3 rearrangement, sequence reads were collapsed and filtered. For each sample, productive Simpson clonality was calculated as the square root of Simpson's diversity index across productive rearrangements. TCRdb carries this immuneACCESS record with in-frame sequences only. Its versions omit some clonotypes, under half of them owing to an unresolved V gene in the studies checked, with the rest unexplained. For V, J and clone size, that table is used; D and trimming come from the DNA. The sample table lists 250,000 to 400,000 clones, 88% of them with a count of one. The ten largest make up approximately 1.8% of the sample.

From the cysteine up to the phenylalanine, the CDR3 has a length of 13 residues. Only CDR3 DNA remains: 39 bases, in frame from the first base. V drops 4 bases and J drops 5 bases, leaving 11 bases in between. In the germline V gene (reference sequence), CDR1 corresponds to SEHNR and CDR2 to FQNEAQ. In Seattle, one collaborating source enrolled patients while the infection was active and tracked those patients longitudinally over the course of disease. Collaborating institutions collected whole blood in K2EDTA tubes following their own protocols. Collaborator samples were shipped for TCRbeta analysis as frozen whole blood, isolated PBMCs, or DNA extracted from either sample type. General findings and caveats noted by the study authors: Clinical and demographic metadata were provided uncurated, with the amount varying by source and participant.

The source of this sequence is a woman in her twenties or thirties with COVID-19, enrolled during active disease. The sample taken for sequencing was peripheral blood. The chain joins TRBV7-9 to TRBJ1-2; the best D guess is TRBD1, with 5 bases matching. The CDR3 in this case is CASSSGLRYGYTF. The bases are TGTGCCAGCAGCTCAGGGTTGCGGTATGGCTACACCTTC.